These 10 T cell receptor beta chains came from one sample sequenced in a study of cytomegalovirus exposure and HLA in healthy donors. PCR used 60 Vbeta primers and 13 Jbeta primers. Profiled with immunoSEQ multiplex PCR; TCRdb holds only in-frame clones, not every one. The data show about 190,000 clones, with approximately 78% seen just once and roughly 0.8% held by the top ten. Source material: PBMCs. These receptors all come from a woman between 18 and 29 years old in good health and CMV-seronegative.

The chain recombines TRBV11-3 with TRBJ1-3; D not certain. The CDR3 has 17 residues. The germline V and J ends were trimmed by 1 base and 7 bases, with 20 bases remaining between them. Germline V gives CDR1 SGHNT, CDR2 YENEEA. The CDR3 bases are TGTGCCAGCAGCTTAGGAGTCTCGGCGGGTCCAGCTAACACCATATATTTT. Translating it yields CASSLGVSAGPANTIYF.

The table lists this clone with a few counts. This sequence joins TRBV6-1 and TRBJ1-2; D gene unclear. The germline CDR1 and CDR2 sequences are MNHNS and SASEGT. The V end was cut by 6 bases, the J end by 8 bases, with 7 bases between. This CDR3 contains 10 residues. DNA of the CDR3: TGTGCCAGCAGAGCGGACGGCTACACCTTC. This sequence encodes CASRADGYTF.

The V call is TRBV28, the J call TRBJ2-7; TRBD1 matches 8 bases. There are 16 residues in the CDR3. The trim removed 4 bases at V and 0 bases at J, leaving 8 bases unmatched. CDR1 and CDR2 from the germline V gene are MDHEN and SYDVKM. CDR3 amino acids: CASSWDRRLDSYEQYF. As DNA, the CDR3 is TGTGCCAGCAGTTGGGACAGGCGCCTCGACTCCTACGAGCAGTACTTC.

This clone has a single count. The rearrangement uses TRBV2 and TRBJ2-1; 10 nucleotides align to TRBD1. CDR1 and CDR2 from the germline V gene are SNHLY and FYNNEI. Trimming cost V 8 bases and J 6 bases; bases outside gene matches: 10. The CDR3 loop spans 15 amino acids. CDR3 in amino acids: CASGATGTGVNEQFF. CDR3 DNA sequence: TGTGCCAGCGGAGCCACCGGGACAGGGGTCAATGAGCAGTTCTTC.

The chain has TRBV4-2 and TRBJ2-1; 9 bases agree with TRBD2. Germline CDR1 reads LGHNA; CDR2 reads YNFKEQ. There are 15 residues in the CDR3. Trimming took 4 bases from V and 4 from J; bases not matched to a gene: 5. CDR3 in amino acids: CASSLSGSAYNEQFF. The CDR3 DNA follows: TGTGCCAGCAGCCTTAGCGGGAGTGCGTACAATGAGCAGTTCTTC.

The rearrangement uses TRBV14 and TRBJ2-5; tentative D call: TRBD1 (5 bases). This CDR3 spans 16 amino acids. Trimming cost V 0 bases and J 2 bases, with 13 bases left between them. Looked up from germline, CDR1 is SGHDN and CDR2 is FVKESK. CDR3 coding DNA: TGTGCCAGCAGCCAAGATGAAAGGGGTCTACAAGAGACCCAGTACTTC. It translates to CASSQDERGLQETQYF.

This clone has a handful of counts. J is TRBJ1-1 and V is TRBV6-7; weak D call: TRBD1 (6 bases). TRBV6-7 is identified as an open reading frame with a role that is uncertain. The CDR3 runs to 15 residues. V was trimmed by 1 base and J by 4 bases, leaving 13 bases between them. The CDR3 spells CASSYLQGEGTEAFF. The CDR3 bases are TGTGCCAGCAGTTACTTACAGGGTGAGGGCACTGAAGCTTTCTTT.

The V call is TRBV11-2, the J call TRBJ2-7; tentative D call: TRBD1 (6 bases). There are 14 residues in the CDR3. Per germline, CDR1 SGHAT and CDR2 FQNNGV. The V and J ends lost 8 bases and 0 bases respectively, with 14 bases between them. The CDR3 nucleotides read TGTGCCAGCGGGGTGGGGGACAACTCCTACGAGCAGTACTTC. Translated: CASGVGDNSYEQYF.

This sequence joins TRBV19 and TRBJ2-5; weak D call: TRBD2 (6 bases). Gene TRBJ2-7 matches the end of the DNA better, so the J call may be wrong. This CDR3 is 15 amino acids long. Germline CDR1 LNHDA, CDR2 SQIVND (reference sequence). CDR3 nucleotide sequence: TGTGCCAGTAGTACTCGGGACCGGGGGACCCACGAGCAGTACTTC. It encodes CASSTRDRGTHEQYF.

This rearrangement joins TRBV15 to TRBJ2-5, with 12 bases fitting TRBD2. The germline V gene encodes CDR1 LNHNV and CDR2 YYDKDF (reference sequence). The CDR3 spans 15 residues. The trim removed 1 base at V and 6 bases at J, leaving 3 bases unmatched. The CDR3 here is CATSRGLAGVQTQYF. For the CDR3, the DNA is TGTGCCACCAGCAGAGGACTAGCGGGAGTTCAGACCCAGTACTTC.